The rows below give T cell receptor beta chains drawn from one sample of a study of CD8 T cells in ankylosing spondylitis. One entry per CDR3 protein results from TCRdb running MiXCR on the 5' RACE reads. Of some 140,000 distinct CDR3 sequences listed, roughly 8% are singletons. Source material: synovial fluid, either unsorted or a sorted T cell fraction (not recorded which). The receptor set was obtained from a male donor with ankylosing spondylitis. The CDR3 runs from the conserved cysteine through the conserved F or W.

>TRBJ1-1|TRBV5-1
CASSRRQGRNEAFF
>TRBJ1-3|TRBV4-1
CASSQPGRQDISGNTIYF
>TRBJ2-1|TRBV3-1
CASSQYADSYNEQFF
>TRBJ2-1|TRBV7-2
CASSPPGLATYNEQFF
>TRBJ2-1|TRBV29-1
CSVAFSGRVSYNEQFF
>TRBJ1-3|TRBV12-3/TRBV12-4
CASSLRHSGNTIYF
>TRBJ2-6|TRBV11-2
CASRSPGTGGSGANVLTF
>TRBJ2-7|TRBV4-1
CASSRGQGNYEQYF
>TRBJ2-7|TRBV10-2
CASSEEHAGRPEQYF
>TRBJ1-4|TRBV4-2
CASSPGQTAGKLFF
>TRBJ1-1|TRBV6-1
CASRRDRNLEAFF
>TRBJ2-7|TRBV29-1
CSVQKGTGGDEQYF
>TRBJ2-1|TRBV4-2
CASSPGLAGANEQFF
>TRBJ1-1|TRBV6-1
CASRKTTGNTEAFF
>TRBJ2-5|TRBV11-1
CASGQNGGGLQETQYF
>TRBJ2-7|TRBV20-1
CSALFSYRGHEQYF
>TRBJ1-1|TRBV5-1
CASSQQTTNTEAFF
>TRBJ2-3|TRBV6-5
CASSYSNLVQYF
>TRBJ1-2|TRBV7-2
CASSLDRYYGYTF
>TRBJ2-7|TRBV5-1
CASSLRPGPLRGEQYF
>TRBJ2-5|TRBV20-1
CSVTGAETQYF
>TRBJ2-7|TRBV20-1
CSAYPAGTAYEQYF
>TRBJ1-1|TRBV9
CASSVEVMNTEAFF
>TRBJ2-3|TRBV18
CASGGGSSTDTQYF
>TRBJ2-7|TRBV20-1
CSARASGPGEQYF
>TRBJ2-1|TRBV5-1
CASSLALAGVSYNEQFF
>TRBJ1-4|TRBV14
CASSQDQTGRKVFF
>TRBJ2-1|TRBV5-1
CASSAQGTGSYNEQFF
>TRBJ1-2|TRBV29-1
CSVIDRADYGYTF
>TRBJ1-1|TRBV4-1
CASSQLKVRALGTEAFF
>TRBJ2-7|TRBV6-1
CATATQLSSYEQYF
>TRBJ2-2|TRBV5-1
CASTPPGVANTGELFF
>TRBJ2-1|TRBV7-2
CASSPAHSYNEQFF
>TRBJ2-7|TRBV5-5
CASSLSRQGDPGQYF
>TRBJ1-5|TRBV5-1
CASSWGAGDQPQHF
>TRBJ2-5|TRBV5-1
CASSPINGRGGETQYF
>TRBJ1-2|TRBV5-1
CASFRAGEGYTF
>TRBJ2-2|TRBV18
CASSSTNIQLNTGELFF
>TRBJ2-5|TRBV7-9
CASSVSGAQETQYF
>TRBJ2-3|TRBV18
CASSPRSGSPPADTQYF
>TRBJ1-4|TRBV9
CASSPGAGEKLFF
>TRBJ2-5|TRBV7-2
CASSFTSGGETQYF